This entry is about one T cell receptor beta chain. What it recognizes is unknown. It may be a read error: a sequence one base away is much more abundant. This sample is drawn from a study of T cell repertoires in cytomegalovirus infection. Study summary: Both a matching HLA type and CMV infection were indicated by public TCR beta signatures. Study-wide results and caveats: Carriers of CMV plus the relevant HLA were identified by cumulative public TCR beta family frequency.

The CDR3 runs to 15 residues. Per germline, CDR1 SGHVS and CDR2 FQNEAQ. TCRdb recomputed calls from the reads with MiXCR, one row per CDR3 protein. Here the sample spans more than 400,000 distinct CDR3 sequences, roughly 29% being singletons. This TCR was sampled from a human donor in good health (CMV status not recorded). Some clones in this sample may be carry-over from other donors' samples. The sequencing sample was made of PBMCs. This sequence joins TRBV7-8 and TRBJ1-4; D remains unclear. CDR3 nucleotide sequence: TGTGCCAGCAGCGCCCCCCCTTCGCTTTATGAAAAACTGTATTTT. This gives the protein CASSAPPSLYEKLYF.